The rows below give T cell receptor beta chains drawn from one sample of a study of OX40 agonist ivuxolimab in advanced cancers. TCRdb's table, derived via immunoSEQ multiplex PCR, lists solely in-frame clones and lacks some. Here the sample spans more than 55,000 clones, 86% being singletons. The sequences come from CD4+ or CD8+ T cells sorted from blood, collected in a trial of the OX40 agonist ivuxolimab. The receptors stem from an adult with an advanced solid tumor such as melanoma, head and neck, liver or kidney cancer. Each CDR3 is given with its conserved first and last residue. Only some rows state a clone size, as once, few, many or a class for expanded clones.

NA,TRBV7-8,CASSFKGQGATTEAFF
NA,TRBV7-3,CASSLGASGAPLHF
NA,TRBV7-2,CASSTRTGEINSPLHF
NA,TRBV2,CASSEQRGTDTQYF
NA,TRBV5-8,CASRGRGGTEAFF
NA,TRBV6-1,CASTDPPYEQYF
once,TRBV7-9,CASSFPGTGGYEQYF
NA,TRBV2,CASGQDLNTEAFF
NA,TRBV10-3,CAISGKPGQPRETQYF
NA,TRBV27,CASKRAGRDVRETQYF
NA,TRBV19,CASGTVGNQPQHF
medium-sized,TRBV5-4,CASRTDYTGELFF
NA,TRBV28,CASSGGGQGETQYF
few,TRBV19,CASSPGQGYGNTEAFF
NA,TRBV7-9,CASSSRTPSTNEKLFF
NA,TRBV7-2,CASSPRQNYGYTF
NA,TRBV27,CASRPYPGEGYNSPLHF
NA,TRBV5-5,CASSVTGEVAGELFF
NA,TRBV15,CATSRLAGPTYEQYF
NA,TRBV2,CASRDRGLVDQYF
NA,TRBV6-4,CASGDRDQPQHF
NA,TRBV10-3,CAIAGEETQYF
NA,TRBV5-1,CASSLEPAGGQDTQYF
once,TRBV6-5,CASTPRGNTEAFF
NA,TRBV19,CASSGGQRRYGYTF
NA,TRBV7-2,CASSLERGVGQFF
NA,TRBV28,CASSQTTDYGYTF
NA,TRBV20-1,CSARQGAGYTF
NA,TRBV5-1,CASSLGQSPTNEKLFF
few,TRBV2,CASSGVDRKAFF
NA,TRBV5-6,CASSLGSPANQPQHF
NA,TRBV25-1,CASIPPGSGNTIYF
once,TRBV19,CASRNRDRTREQFF
NA,TRBV7-2,CASSWRDRSTDTQYF
NA,TRBV5-1,CASSILGDPGEQYF
few,TRBV6-5,CASSRTRGTEAFF
NA,TRBV5-6,CASSLMGNQPQHF
NA,TRBV5-4,CASSLEDRNYYEQYF
once,TRBV7-9,CASSFTENTEAFF
NA,TRBV6-6,CASSYGTEYGGYTF
NA,TRBV11-2,CASSLQRGFGTDTQYF
NA,TRBV6-6,CASSRNRGLYYGYTF
NA,TRBV7-2,CASSLASGTATYEQYF
few,TRBV11-3,CASSLYVSRGFTYEQYF
NA,TRBV27,CASSLTGTYTEAFF
NA,TRBV6-5,CASSYILANNSPLHF
NA,TRBV30,CAWSGGIMNTEAFF
NA,TRBV7-8,CASSRDRIGSGYTF
NA,TRBV20-1,CSARTSNEQFF
once,TRBV5-1,CASSLKAYEQYF
NA,TRBV9,CASSDDTEAFF
NA,TRBV5-1,CASKNGRVDTGELFF
NA,TRBV9,CASSGSTGGEPQFF
NA,TRBV5-5,CASSLDGQGERQYF